The 3 T cell receptor beta chains below all came from one sample that was sequenced in a study of metastatic and nonmetastatic thyroid tumors. TCRdb re-called the PCR reads via MiXCR. The table records some 50,000 clones, approximately 24% of them present only once. Patients had received no treatment of any kind before thyroid surgery. Sequencing was done on a sample of blood. These receptors were collected from a male donor with papillary thyroid cancer or a benign thyroid nodule (not recorded which). Some clones in this sample may be carry-over from other donors' samples.

At least ten counts were recorded for this clone. One end of the junction does not line up with germline, which may come from a read error. V and J are TRBV20-1 and TRBJ2-7; possibly TRBD2 for D (6 bases). This CDR3 is built from 14 residues. Per the germline V gene, CDR1 is DFQATT and CDR2 is SNEGSKA (reference sequence). Here the CDR3 DNA reads TGCAGCGCTAGAGAGGCGGAGGGACTCTACGAGCAGTACTTC. Encoded protein: CSAREAEGLYEQYF.

This clone was recorded at least ten times. The chain combines TRBV30 with TRBJ2-3; TRBD2 agrees at 9 bases. Germline CDR1 reads GTSNPN; CDR2 reads SVGIG (reference sequence). The length of the CDR3 is 14 residues. V was pared by 3 bases and J by 6 bases, with 7 bases of the junction left unmatched. CDR3 amino acids: CAWRRRGGPDTQYF. For the CDR3, the DNA is TGTGCCTGGAGACGGCGGGGGGGCCCCGATACGCAGTATTTT.

This clone was counted only a few times. This chain uses TRBV20-1 with TRBJ1-2; 7 nucleotides match TRBD1. Per germline, CDR1 DFQATT and CDR2 SNEGSKA (reference sequence). V was clipped by 3 bases and J by 3 bases; unmatched bases: 10. The CDR3 loop spans 15 amino acids. Here the CDR3 DNA reads TGCAGTGCTAGTCTGGGGCAACAGGGGTACTATGGCTACACCTTC. This gives the protein CSASLGQQGYYGYTF.